This entry describes one T cell receptor (beta chain). This clonotype was observed a handful of times. What this receptor recognizes is not known. No base-level quality is on record; no much larger clone is a single base apart. The run used an Illumina HiSeq 1500. TCRdb trimmed public reads at Q25 via fastp, called clones via MiXCR and kept in-frame beta chains. Every distinct CDR3 protein forms one entry, paired with its most common genes and DNA. This sample is represented by 550,000 to 700,000 distinct CDR3 sequences; just under 40% of them were singletons. The ten largest clones take up around 48% of the sample. What the treatment or condition label conveys for this sample: in vitro stimulation with specific CMV peptide epitopes to enrich CMV-specific T cells. This sample stems from a study of T cell repertoires in cytomegalovirus infection (dated by TCRdb to between 2019 and 2020). About the investigation overall: The peptide stimulations were aimed at well-studied HLA-B-restricted epitopes as well as recently identified HLA-C-restricted CMV epitopes, whose presentation resists viral immunomodulation. Donor HLA type was relevant to the analysis, because carriage of CMV infection together with the matching HLA type was indicated by public TCR beta signatures. Results the study describes overall, beyond this receptor: Carriers of CMV infection plus the relevant HLA type were discriminated by the cumulative frequency of public TCR beta family members in the study cohort and in an independent roughly 320-donor cohort. The ex vivo response was dominated by HLA-C-restricted CMV-specific TCR beta clonotypes, and the single most frequent clonotype in two of eight donors was supplied by these HLA-C-restricted clonotypes.

V and J are truncated by 5 bases and 2 bases respectively, leaving an intervening sequence of 16 bases. Including cysteine and phenylalanine, the CDR3 has 15 amino acids. Solely the CDR3 DNA is kept, with 45 bases framed from the first base. The material was cultured PBMCs, obtained from culture after CMV antigen stimulation. The receptor's source is a human donor in good health (CMV status not recorded). Some clones in this sample may be carry-over from other donors' samples. The sequence is built from TRBV12-3 or TRBV12-4 and TRBJ2-7; the D segment could be TRBD1, given 6 matching bases. The sequence in DNA is TGTGCCAGCAGTACTACCGGGACAAAAACCTACGAGCAGTACTTC. Its translation reads: CASSTTGTKTYEQYF.